The 18 T cell receptor beta chains listed next were all sequenced from one sample in a study of long-term antiretroviral therapy in people with HIV. The immunoSEQ assay was v3.0, run at survey level. Method: immunoSEQ multiplex PCR; TCRdb's copy keeps in-frame clones and lacks some. Among around 21,000 clones listed, 82% were seen once. Specimen: unsorted PBMCs, collected at the start of antiretroviral therapy. These receptors originate from a man aged 50-59 years with HIV.

This clone was counted once. The genes are TRBV28 and TRBJ2-3; weak D call: TRBD2 (6 bases). From germline, CDR1 is MDHEN and CDR2 SYDVKM. Trimming removed 5 bases from V and 2 bases from J, with 11 bases in between. The CDR3 has 14 residues. The CDR3 loop reads CASSRGSVTDTQYF. The CDR3 coding sequence is TGTGCCAGCAGTCGGGGGTCGGTCACAGATACGCAGTATTTT.

CDR3 protein: CASAQPGGGGYTF. CDR3 coding DNA: TGTGCCAGCGCCCAACCAGGGGGCGGTGGCTACACCTTC. This chain links TRBV6-5 with TRBJ1-2; TRBD1 matches at 8 bases. The CDR3 sequence is 13 residues long. Trimming cost V 8 bases and J 7 bases; bases outside gene matches: 9. The germline gives CDR1 MNHEY, CDR2 SVGAGI.

The chain recombines TRBV7-9 with TRBJ2-7; D possibly corresponds to TRBD1 (5 bases). The germline V gene has CDR1 SEHNR and CDR2 FQNEAQ (reference sequence). The length of the CDR3 is 13 residues. Trimming took 7 bases from V and 4 from J, leaving 14 bases between them. The CDR3 nucleotides are TGTGCCAGCACTGCAGGGCACCGATACGAGCAGTACTTC. Its protein is CASTAGHRYEQYF.

The genes are TRBV30 and TRBJ1-1, with 11 bases identical to TRBD1. The length of the CDR3 is 14 residues. The ends lost 5 bases at V and 4 bases at J; junction bases unmatched: 6. Germline CDR1 reads GTSNPN; CDR2 reads SVGIG (reference sequence). CDR3 in amino acids: CAWWTGGLGTEAFF. The CDR3 region has the DNA TGTGCCTGGTGGACAGGGGGCCTCGGCACTGAAGCTTTCTTT.

This chain uses TRBV4-1 with TRBJ1-3; no definite D call. CDR1 and CDR2 from the germline V gene are MGHRA and YSYEKL. Between the trimmed V and J ends, which lost 1 base and 0 bases, there was a span of 7 bases. This CDR3 region has 15 residues. The CDR3, as DNA: TGCGCCAGCAGCCAAGCCCCGGTCTCTGGAAACACCATATATTTT. Protein sequence: CASSQAPVSGNTIYF.

The chain combines TRBV27 with TRBJ2-2, with TRBD1 matching over 12 bases. The CDR3 runs 18 residues. The V gene's germline CDR1 is MNHEY and CDR2 SMNVEV (reference sequence). Trimming at V came to 3 bases and at J to 4 bases, leaving 9 bases not matched to a gene. The CDR3 spells CASSFSGTGGAITGELFF. DNA of the CDR3: TGTGCCAGCAGTTTTTCCGGGACAGGGGGCGCGATCACCGGGGAGCTGTTTTTT.

V is TRBV6-5 and J is TRBJ2-1; a weak D match, TRBD2 (6 bases). V was shortened by 2 bases and J by 2 bases, with 10 bases between the two germline ends. Germline-derived CDR1 and CDR2 are MNHEY and SVGAGI. The CDR3 has 15 amino acids. CDR3 DNA sequence: TGTGCCAGCAGTTACCGGGCGGGAACCTACAATGAGCAGTTCTTC. This encodes CASSYRAGTYNEQFF.

V usage is TRBV9 and J usage is TRBJ2-1; perhaps D is TRBD1 or TRBD2 (5 bases each). The germline gives CDR1 SGDLS, CDR2 YYNGEE. V was trimmed by 0 bases and J by 10 bases, leaving 8 bases between them. The CDR3 extends over 12 amino acids. The CDR3 loop reads CASSVAEGEQFF. CDR3 coding DNA: TGTGCCAGCAGCGTAGCTGAGGGGGAGCAGTTCTTC.

The rearrangement joins TRBV27 to TRBJ2-7; D is perhaps TRBD1 (6 bases). V was clipped by 3 bases and J by 2 bases, with 11 bases between them. This CDR3 is built from 14 residues. CDR1 is MNHEY, CDR2 SMNVEV, per germline (reference sequence). CDR3 DNA: TGTGCCAGCAGTTTGGTGGGGGCTCCCTACGAGCAGTACTTC. This translates into CASSLVGAPYEQYF.

The V call is TRBV11-3, the J call TRBJ2-1; TRBD2 is a possible D gene (6 bases). Germline lookup yields CDR1 SGHNT and CDR2 YENEEA. The CDR3 runs to 14 residues. V lost 5 bases to trimming and J lost 6 bases, with 14 bases between them. CDR3 residues: CASSESGHANEQFF. For the CDR3, the DNA is TGTGCCAGCAGCGAAAGCGGGCATGCCAATGAGCAGTTCTTC.

The chain recombines TRBV5-6 with TRBJ1-3; no clear D gene. Trimming stripped 6 bases from V and 1 base from J, with 11 bases between. CDR1 and CDR2 from the germline V gene are SGHDT and YYEEEE. The CDR3 extends over 14 amino acids. The CDR3 DNA reads as TGTGCCAGCAACCCGTCGGGGTCTGGAAACACCATATATTTT. Amino acid sequence: CASNPSGSGNTIYF.

The genes are TRBV4-1 and TRBJ2-2; maybe TRBD1 (5 bases). Germline V gives CDR1 MGHRA, CDR2 YSYEKL. The length of the CDR3 is 17 residues. The V gene lost 0 bases and the J gene lost 0 bases, with 11 bases spanning the gap. CDR3 sequence reads: CASSQEVRAANTGELFF. In nucleotides, the CDR3 is TGCGCCAGCAGCCAAGAAGTCAGGGCAGCGAACACCGGGGAGCTGTTTTTT.

The chain has TRBV5-1 and TRBJ2-3; D is perhaps TRBD2 (6 bases). Germline V lookup: CDR1 SGHRS, CDR2 YFSETQ. The CDR3 spans 15 residues. Deletions cut 4 bases from V and 2 bases from J, with 14 bases between. The CDR3 bases are TGCGCCAGCAGCCACAATAGCGGATCCACAGATACGCAGTATTTT. Protein product: CASSHNSGSTDTQYF.

The table lists this clone with a count of one. The gene calls are TRBV6-5 and TRBJ2-2, with D possibly matching TRBD2 (6 bases). Germline CDR1 reads MNHEY; CDR2 reads SVGAGI. The CDR3 runs to 15 residues. V was clipped by 5 bases and J by 2 bases, with 12 bases between them. CDR3 sequence reads: CASSRTSRNTGELFF. The CDR3 DNA sequence: TGTGCCAGCAGTCGCACTAGCCGTAACACCGGGGAGCTGTTTTTT.

The V and J genes are TRBV15 and TRBJ1-1; D perhaps matches TRBD1 (6 bases). Trimming shortened V by 4 bases and J by 5 bases, and 14 bases separated the two germline ends. Germline V gene sequence: CDR1 LNHNV, CDR2 YYDKDF (reference sequence). This CDR3 comprises 14 residues. The CDR3 here is CATSKGGGGTEAFF. Here the CDR3 DNA reads TGTGCCACCAGCAAAGGGGGGGGAGGGACTGAAGCTTTCTTT.

The J gene is TRBJ2-3, the V gene TRBV7-2, with TRBD1 identical over 8 bases. V shed 5 bases and J 4 bases; nucleotides not matched to a gene: 5. This CDR3 has 14 amino acids. Per germline, CDR1 SGHTA and CDR2 FQGNSA. CDR3 sequence reads: CASSTGQGADTQYF. CDR3 nucleotides: TGTGCCAGCAGCACTGGACAGGGTGCAGATACGCAGTATTTT.

The V call is TRBV10-1, the J call TRBJ2-1; TRBD2 aligns across 9 bases. Trimming cost V 2 bases and J 2 bases; bases outside gene matches: 4. The CDR3 is 16 amino acids. Germline V gene data show CDR1 as WNHNN and CDR2 as SYGVQD (reference sequence). The CDR3 DNA follows: TGCGCCAGCAGTGAGAATAGCGGGAGCCCCTACAATGAGCAGTTCTTC. Translated: CASSENSGSPYNEQFF.

The chain has TRBV7-9 and TRBJ2-7; 8 positions match TRBD1. The V gene end was trimmed by 1 base and the J gene end by 3 bases; junction bases not matched to a gene: 11. Germline CDR1 reads SEHNR; CDR2 reads FQNEAQ (reference sequence). The length of the CDR3 is 17 residues. The CDR3 sequence is CASSLGTGFIGNYEQYF. CDR3 in DNA: TGTGCCAGCAGCTTAGGGACAGGGTTCATCGGCAACTACGAGCAGTACTTC.